This is a list of T cell receptor beta chains from one sample in a study of CD8 T cells in Susac syndrome. TCRdb processed the immunoSEQ multiplex PCR reads anew with MiXCR; each CDR3 protein has one entry. The data hold approximately 70,000 distinct CDR3 sequences, with 95% observed a single time. The sample taken for sequencing was CD8+ T cells from PBMCs. Source of these receptors: a human donor in good health. Each CDR3 is given without its conserved first and last residue. The D gene is left open where the match is weak. The listing skips clone size in some rows; elsewhere it reads once, few, many or a size class.

V gene,J gene,clone size,D gene,CDR3 protein
TRBV7-8,TRBJ2-2,.,TRBD1,ASSLETTGGELF
TRBV27,TRBJ2-6,.,.,ASSFMGSGANVLT
TRBV9,TRBJ2-7,.,TRBD1,ASSVRGLSYEQY
TRBV4-1,TRBJ1-2,.,.,ASSQASGTEGYT
TRBV7-9,TRBJ2-5,.,.,ASSPQGFEETQY
TRBV23-1,TRBJ1-2,.,TRBD1,ASPGQGNYGYT
TRBV7-9,TRBJ2-5,.,.,ASSLVGSQETQY
TRBV24-1,TRBJ2-2,.,.,ATSGLGNAGELF
TRBV18,TRBJ2-7,.,.,ASSLQRGLNYEQY
TRBV29-1,TRBJ2-3,.,.,SGTVTDTQY
TRBV29-1,TRBJ1-2,.,.,SVEDRDIYYGYT
TRBV5-1,TRBJ2-3,.,TRBD1,ASSLNRGVDTQY
TRBV29-1,TRBJ2-7,.,TRBD1,SVVQGGEQY
TRBV6-5,TRBJ2-5,.,TRBD1,ASSYSMLTGGLETQY
TRBV7-9,TRBJ2-3,.,.,ASSVHEGLSTDTQY
TRBV5-1,TRBJ2-5,once,TRBD1,ASSLDRGLARVQY